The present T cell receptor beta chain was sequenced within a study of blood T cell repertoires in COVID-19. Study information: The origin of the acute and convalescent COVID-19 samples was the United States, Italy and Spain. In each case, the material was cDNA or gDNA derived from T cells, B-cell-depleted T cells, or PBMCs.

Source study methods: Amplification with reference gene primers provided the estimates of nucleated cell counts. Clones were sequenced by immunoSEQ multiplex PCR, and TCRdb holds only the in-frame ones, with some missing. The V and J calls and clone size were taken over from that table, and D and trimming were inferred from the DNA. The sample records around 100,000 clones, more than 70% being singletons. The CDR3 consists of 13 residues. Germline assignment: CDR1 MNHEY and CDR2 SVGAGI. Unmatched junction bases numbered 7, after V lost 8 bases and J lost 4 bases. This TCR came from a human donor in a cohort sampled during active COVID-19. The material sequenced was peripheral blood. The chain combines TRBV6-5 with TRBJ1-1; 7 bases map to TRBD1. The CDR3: CASRTGAGTEAFF. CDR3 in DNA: TGTGCCAGCCGCACAGGGGCTGGCACTGAAGCTTTCTTT.